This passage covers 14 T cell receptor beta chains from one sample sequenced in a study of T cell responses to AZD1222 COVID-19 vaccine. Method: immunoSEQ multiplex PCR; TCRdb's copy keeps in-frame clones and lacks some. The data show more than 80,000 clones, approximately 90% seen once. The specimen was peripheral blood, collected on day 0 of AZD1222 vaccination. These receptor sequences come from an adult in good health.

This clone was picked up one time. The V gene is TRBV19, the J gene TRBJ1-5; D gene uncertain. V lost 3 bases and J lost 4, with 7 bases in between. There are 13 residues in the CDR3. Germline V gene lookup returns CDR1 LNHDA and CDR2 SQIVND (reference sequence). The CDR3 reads CASSMVFNQPQHF. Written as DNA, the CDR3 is TGTGCCAGTAGTATGGTTTTTAATCAGCCCCAGCATTTT.

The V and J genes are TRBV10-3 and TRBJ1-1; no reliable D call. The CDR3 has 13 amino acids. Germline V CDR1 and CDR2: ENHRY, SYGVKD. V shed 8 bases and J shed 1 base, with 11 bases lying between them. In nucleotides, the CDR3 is TGTGCCATCGGGAAGTCAGAGAACACTGAAGCTTTCTTT. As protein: CAIGKSENTEAFF.

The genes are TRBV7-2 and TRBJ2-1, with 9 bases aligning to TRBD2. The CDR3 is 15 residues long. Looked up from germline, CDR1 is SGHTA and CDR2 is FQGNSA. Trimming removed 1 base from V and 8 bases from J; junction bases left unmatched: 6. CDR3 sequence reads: CASSLVAGGPYEQFF. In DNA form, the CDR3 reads TGTGCCAGCAGCTTAGTGGCGGGGGGGCCTTATGAGCAGTTCTTC. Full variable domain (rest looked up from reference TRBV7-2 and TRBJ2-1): GAGVSQSPSNKVTEKGKDVELRCDPISGHTALYWYRQSLGQGLEFLIYFQGNSAPDKSGLPSDRFSAERTGGSVSTLTIQRTQQEDSAVYLCASSLVAGGPYEQFFGPGTRLTVL.

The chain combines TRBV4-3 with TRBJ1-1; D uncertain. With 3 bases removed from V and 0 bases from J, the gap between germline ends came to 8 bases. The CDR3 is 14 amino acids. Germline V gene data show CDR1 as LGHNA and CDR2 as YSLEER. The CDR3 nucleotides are TGCGCCAGCAGCCATGGGGATTTGAACACTGAAGCTTTCTTT. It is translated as CASSHGDLNTEAFF.

CDR3 residues: CASSIPRHHEQYF. The DNA of the CDR3 is TGTGCCAGTAGTATCCCCCGACACCACGAGCAGTACTTC. The genes are TRBV19 and TRBJ2-7; D is uncertain. V lost 3 bases and J 5 bases, leaving 11 bases between the germline ends. Germline CDR1 is LNHDA and CDR2 is SQIVND (reference sequence). This CDR3 has 13 residues.

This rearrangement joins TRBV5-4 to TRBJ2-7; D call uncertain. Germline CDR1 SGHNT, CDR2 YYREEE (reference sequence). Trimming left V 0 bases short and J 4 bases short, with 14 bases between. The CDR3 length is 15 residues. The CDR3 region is CASSLDAPAAYEQYF. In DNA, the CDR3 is TGTGCCAGCAGCTTGGACGCTCCCGCGGCTTACGAGCAGTACTTC.

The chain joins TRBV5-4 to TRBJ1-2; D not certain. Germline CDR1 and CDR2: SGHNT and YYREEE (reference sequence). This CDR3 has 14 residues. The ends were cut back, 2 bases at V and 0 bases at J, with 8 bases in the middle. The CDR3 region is CASSFGQANYGYTF. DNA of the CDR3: TGTGCCAGCAGCTTCGGGCAGGCTAACTATGGCTACACCTTC.

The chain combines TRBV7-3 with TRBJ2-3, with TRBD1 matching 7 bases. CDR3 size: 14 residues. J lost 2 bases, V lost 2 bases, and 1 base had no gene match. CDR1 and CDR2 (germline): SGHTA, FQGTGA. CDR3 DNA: TGTGCCAGCAGCTTAGGGACAGCCACAGATACGCAGTATTTT. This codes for CASSLGTATDTQYF. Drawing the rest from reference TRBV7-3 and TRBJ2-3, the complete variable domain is GAGVSQTPSNKVTEKGKYVELRCDPISGHTALYWYRQSLGQGPEFLIYFQGTGAADDSGLPNDRFFAVRPEGSVSTLKIQRTERGDSAVYLCASSLGTATDTQYFGPGTRLTVL.

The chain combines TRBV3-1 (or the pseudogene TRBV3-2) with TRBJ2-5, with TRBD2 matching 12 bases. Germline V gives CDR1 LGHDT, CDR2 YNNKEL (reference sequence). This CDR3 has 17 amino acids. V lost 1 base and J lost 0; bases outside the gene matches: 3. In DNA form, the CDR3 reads TGTGCCAGCAGCCAAGGTACTAGCGGGGGGTACCAAGAGACCCAGTACTTC. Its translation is CASSQGTSGGYQETQYF.

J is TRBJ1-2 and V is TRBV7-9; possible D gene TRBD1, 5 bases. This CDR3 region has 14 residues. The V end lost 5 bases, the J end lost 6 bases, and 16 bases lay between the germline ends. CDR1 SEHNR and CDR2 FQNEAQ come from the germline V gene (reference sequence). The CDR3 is CASSPGTGRDGYTF. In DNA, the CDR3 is TGTGCCAGCAGCCCAGGTACGGGGCGAGATGGCTACACCTTC.

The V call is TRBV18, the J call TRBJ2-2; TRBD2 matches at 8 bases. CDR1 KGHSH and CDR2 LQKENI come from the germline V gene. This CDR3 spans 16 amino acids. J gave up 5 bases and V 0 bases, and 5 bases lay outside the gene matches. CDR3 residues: CASSPPSQRGTGELFF. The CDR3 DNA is TGTGCCAGCTCACCACCGAGCCAGCGGGGGACCGGGGAGCTGTTTTTT.

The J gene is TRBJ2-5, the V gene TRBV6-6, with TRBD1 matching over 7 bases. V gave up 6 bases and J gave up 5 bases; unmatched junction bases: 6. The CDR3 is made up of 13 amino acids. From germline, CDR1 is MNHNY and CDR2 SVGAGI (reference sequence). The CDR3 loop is CASRIDRVETQYF. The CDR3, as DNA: TGTGCCAGCAGAATCGACAGGGTTGAGACCCAGTACTTC.

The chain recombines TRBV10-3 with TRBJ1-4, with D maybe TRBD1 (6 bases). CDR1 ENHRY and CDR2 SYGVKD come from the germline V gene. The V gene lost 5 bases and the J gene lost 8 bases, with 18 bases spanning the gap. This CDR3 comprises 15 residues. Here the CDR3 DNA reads TGTGCCATCAGTAGAGAGGAGGGGGTTGGCGAAAAACTGTTTTTT. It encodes CAISREEGVGEKLFF.

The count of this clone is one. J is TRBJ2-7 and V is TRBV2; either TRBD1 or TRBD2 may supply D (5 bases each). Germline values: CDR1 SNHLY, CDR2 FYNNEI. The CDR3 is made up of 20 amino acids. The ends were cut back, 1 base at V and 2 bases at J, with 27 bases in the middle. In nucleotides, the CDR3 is TGTGCCAGCAGTGAAGTTGAACGGATAAGAGGCCCCGAGGGGCCCTACGAGCAGTACTTC. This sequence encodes CASSEVERIRGPEGPYEQYF.